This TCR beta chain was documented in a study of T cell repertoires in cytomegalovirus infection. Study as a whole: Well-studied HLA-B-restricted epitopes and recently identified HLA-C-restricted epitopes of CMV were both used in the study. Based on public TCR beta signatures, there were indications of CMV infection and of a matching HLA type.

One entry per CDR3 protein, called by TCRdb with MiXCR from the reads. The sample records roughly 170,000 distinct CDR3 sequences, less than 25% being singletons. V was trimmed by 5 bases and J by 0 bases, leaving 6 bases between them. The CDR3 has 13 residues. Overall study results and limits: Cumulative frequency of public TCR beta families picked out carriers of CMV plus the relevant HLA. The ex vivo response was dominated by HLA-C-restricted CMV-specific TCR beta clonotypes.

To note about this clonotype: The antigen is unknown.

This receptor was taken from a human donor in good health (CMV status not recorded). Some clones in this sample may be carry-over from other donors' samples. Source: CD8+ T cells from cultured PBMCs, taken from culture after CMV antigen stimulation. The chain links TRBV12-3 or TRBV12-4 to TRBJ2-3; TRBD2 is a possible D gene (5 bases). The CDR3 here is CASSRDSTDTQYF. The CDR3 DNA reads TGTGCCAGCAGTCGGGATAGCACAGATACGCAGTATTTT.